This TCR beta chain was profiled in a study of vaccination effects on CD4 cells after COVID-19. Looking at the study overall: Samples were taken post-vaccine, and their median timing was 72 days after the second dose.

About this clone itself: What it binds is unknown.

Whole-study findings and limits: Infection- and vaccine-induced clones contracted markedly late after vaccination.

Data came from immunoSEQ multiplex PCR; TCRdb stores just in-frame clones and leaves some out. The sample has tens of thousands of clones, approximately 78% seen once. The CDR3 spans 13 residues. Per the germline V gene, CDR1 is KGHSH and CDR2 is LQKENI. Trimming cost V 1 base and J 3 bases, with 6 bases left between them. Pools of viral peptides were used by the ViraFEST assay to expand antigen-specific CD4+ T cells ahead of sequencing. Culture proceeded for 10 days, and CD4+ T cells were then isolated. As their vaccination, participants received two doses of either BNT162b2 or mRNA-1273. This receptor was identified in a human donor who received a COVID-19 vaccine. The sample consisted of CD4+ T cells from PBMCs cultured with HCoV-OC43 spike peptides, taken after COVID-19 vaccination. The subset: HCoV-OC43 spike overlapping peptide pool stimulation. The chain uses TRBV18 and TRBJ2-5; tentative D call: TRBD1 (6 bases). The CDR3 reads CASSPRTEETQYF. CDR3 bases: TGTGCCAGCTCACCACGGACAGAAGAGACCCAGTACTTC.